This passage covers 16 T cell receptor beta chains from one sample sequenced in a study of metastatic and nonmetastatic thyroid tumors. TCRdb redid the clone calls on the PCR reads using MiXCR. The profile shows some 13,000 clones, 25% to 30% of them singletons. There were no patients who had received any treatment before thyroid surgery. The specimen was tumor tissue. Receptors originate from a female donor with papillary thyroid cancer or a benign thyroid nodule (not recorded which). Some clones in this sample may be carry-over from other donors' samples.

The chain has TRBV13 and TRBJ2-5, with D possibly TRBD1 on 5 matching bases. V lost 4 bases, J lost 5 bases, and 14 bases lay in between. This CDR3 region has 14 residues. Per the germline V gene, CDR1 is PRHDT and CDR2 is FYEKMQ (reference sequence). The CDR3: CASSSETGGETQYF. CDR3 coding DNA: TGTGCCAGCAGCTCCGAAACAGGTGGGGAGACCCAGTACTTC. The full variable domain, its missing parts supplied by reference TRBV13 and TRBJ2-5, is AAGVIQSPRHLIKEKRETATLKCYPIPRHDTVYWYQQGPGQDPQFLISFYEKMQSDKGSIPDRFSAQQFSDYHSELNMSSLELGDSALYFCASSSETGGETQYFGPGTRLLVL.

This clone has a count of ten or more. CDR3 nucleotide sequence: TGTGCCATCAGTGAGGTTGGCGGGAGCAAAAACATTCAGTACTTC. It is translated as CAISEVGGSKNIQYF. The genes are TRBV10-3 and TRBJ2-4, with 7 nucleotides matching TRBD2. CDR3 length: 15 amino acids. Unmatched junction bases numbered 4, after V lost 2 bases and J lost 3 bases. Per germline, CDR1 ENHRY and CDR2 SYGVKD.

This clone was observed many times. The chain has TRBV3-1 and TRBJ1-6; D not resolved. The CDR3 covers 14 residues. Trimming cost V 2 bases and J 10 bases, with 12 bases left between them. Germline-derived CDR1 and CDR2 are LGHDT and YNNKEL (reference sequence). This CDR3 reads CASSQRVADSPLHF. The DNA for the CDR3 is TGTGCCAGCAGCCAACGGGTCGCGGACTCACCCCTCCACTTT. The full variable domain, its missing parts supplied by reference TRBV3-1 and TRBJ1-6, is DTAVSQTPKYLVTQMGNDKSIKCEQNLGHDTMYWYKQDSKKFLKIMFSYNNKELIINETVPNRFSPKSPDKAHLNLHINSLELGDSAVYFCASSQRVADSPLHFGNGTRLTVT.

By its share, this clone is medium-sized (0.01 to 0.1%). The rearrangement joins TRBV28 to TRBJ1-1; maybe TRBD1 (6 bases). CDR1 MDHEN and CDR2 SYDVKM come from the germline V gene. V was clipped by 3 bases and J by 8 bases, with 10 bases between them. The CDR3 consists of 12 residues. This CDR3 reads CASSLGHSEAFF. The CDR3 nucleotides are TGTGCCAGCAGTTTGGGACACTCAGAAGCTTTCTTT.

This clone was seen a handful of times. Other DNA sequences in the sample encode the same CDR3. The chain combines TRBV28 with TRBJ1-6, with a possible D match to TRBD1 (5 bases). Per the germline V gene, CDR1 is MDHEN and CDR2 is SYDVKM. The V and J ends lost 5 bases and 7 bases respectively, with 15 bases between them. The CDR3 totals 15 residues. DNA of the CDR3: TGTGCCAGCAGTCCGACGCAGGGTGGGAATTCACCCCTCCACTTT. Residues: CASSPTQGGNSPLHF. Full variable domain (remainder filled in from reference TRBV28 and TRBJ1-6): DVKVTQSSRYLVKRTGEKVFLECVQDMDHENMFWYRQDPGLGLRLIYFSYDVKMKEKGDIPEGYSVSREKKERFSLILESASTNQTSMYLCASSPTQGGNSPLHFGNGTRLTVT.

A remark on this clone: A read error may be the cause here, since a much bigger clone is one base away. This chain links TRBV5-8 with TRBJ1-4; D unclear. Germline lookup yields CDR1 SGHTS and CDR2 YDEGEE. This CDR3 is built from 15 residues. CDR3 in amino acids: CASSLEGATNEKLSF. The CDR3 nucleotides are TGTGCCAGCAGCTTAGAGGGCGCAACTAATGAAAAACTGTCTTTT.

The sample holds many counts of this clone. The chain uses TRBV10-3 and TRBJ2-5; D gene uncertain. The germline V gene encodes CDR1 ENHRY and CDR2 SYGVKD. V shed 2 bases and J shed 4 bases, with 11 bases lying between them. The CDR3 covers 14 residues. CDR3 sequence: CAISEPTLVETQYF. The CDR3 coding sequence is TGTGCCATCAGTGAGCCGACTCTCGTAGAGACCCAGTACTTC.

This clone counts as medium-sized. The chain has TRBV28 and TRBJ2-7, with TRBD1 matching 9 bases. CDR3 length equals 14 residues. Germline trimming cut 6 bases from V and 7 bases from J; bases unmatched to any gene: 10. Germline CDR1 and CDR2: MDHEN and SYDVKM. The CDR3: CASRHAGQGLEQYF. The CDR3 DNA is TGTGCCAGCAGGCATGCGGGACAGGGCTTGGAGCAGTACTTC.

The chain recombines TRBV28 with TRBJ2-7, with TRBD2 matching 9 bases. V trimming: 8 bases; J trimming: 0 bases; junction bases outside the gene matches: 8. Germline values: CDR1 MDHEN, CDR2 SYDVKM. This CDR3 spans 15 amino acids. CDR3 sequence reads: CASLLFSGSSYEQYF. Written as DNA, the CDR3 is TGTGCCAGCTTACTCTTTAGCGGGAGCTCCTACGAGCAGTACTTC.

This clone was picked up many times. The V gene is TRBV2, the J gene TRBJ2-4; no reliable D call. Germline loops: CDR1 SNHLY, CDR2 FYNNEI. The V end lost 4 bases, the J end lost 0 bases, and 10 bases lay between the germline ends. The CDR3 covers 15 residues. CDR3 sequence: CASSVTTLAKNIQYF. Here the CDR3 DNA reads TGTGCCAGCAGTGTTACTACACTAGCCAAAAACATTCAGTACTTC.

V and J are TRBV18 and TRBJ2-7; 9 bases are shared with TRBD1. The V gene's germline CDR1 is KGHSH and CDR2 LQKENI. CDR3 size: 15 residues. V shed 3 bases, J shed 6 bases, and the junction held 9 bases outside the gene matches. The CDR3 nucleotides read TGTGCCAGCTCACCTCCGGGACAGGGAACGTCCGAGCAGTACTTC. Amino acids: CASSPPGQGTSEQYF.

With regard to this clone: Sequence at one end of the junction differs from germline and may be a read error. The chain has TRBV12-3 or TRBV12-4 and TRBJ2-2, with D perhaps TRBD1 (6 bases). This CDR3 is built from 15 residues. CDR3 sequence reads: CACREQVRGTWELFF. The CDR3, as DNA: TGTGCCTGCAGGGAACAAGTCAGGGGCACCTGGGAGCTGTTTTTT.

In this sample, this clone turned up many times. The V call is TRBV10-3, the J call TRBJ2-1; 9 bases map to TRBD2. This CDR3 has 19 residues. Germline V gene data show CDR1 as ENHRY and CDR2 as SYGVKD. After removal of 6 bases from V and 0 bases from J, the junction contained 15 bases not matched to a gene. DNA for the CDR3: TGTGCCATCAGCGGGGGAACTAGCGGGTTTAAGAGCTCCTACAATGAGCAGTTCTTC. This translates into CAISGGTSGFKSSYNEQFF.

As for this clone: Relative to the germline gene, one junction end is altered; a read error may explain this. This rearrangement joins TRBV5-1 to TRBJ2-3; 12 bases align to TRBD2. This CDR3 has 16 residues. Germline V gene lookup returns CDR1 SGHRS and CDR2 YFSETQ. Written as DNA, the CDR3 is TGCTCCAGCAGCTCCCGGACTAGCGGGGAGGCATATACGCAGTATTTT. This translates into CSSSSRTSGEAYTQYF.

This chain joins TRBV6-2 or TRBV6-3 and TRBJ2-7; 7 bases align to TRBD2. The CDR3 is 15 residues long. CDR1 is MNHEY, CDR2 SVGEGT, per germline. J lost 7 bases, V lost 6 bases, and 15 bases had no gene match. The CDR3 sequence is CASSTGTSGMREQYF. The CDR3 nucleotides read TGTGCCAGCAGCACCGGGACCAGCGGGATGAGGGAGCAGTACTTC.

Points on this clone: A much larger clone lies one base from this, so it may be a read error. The CDR3 here is CAISLDIPNSPLHF. For the CDR3, the DNA is TGTGCCATCAGCTTGGACATCCCTAATTCACCCCTCCACTTT. V and J are TRBV5-4 and TRBJ1-6; weak D call: TRBD1 (5 bases). This CDR3 has 14 residues. In germline, CDR1 is SGHNT, CDR2 YYREEE (reference sequence).